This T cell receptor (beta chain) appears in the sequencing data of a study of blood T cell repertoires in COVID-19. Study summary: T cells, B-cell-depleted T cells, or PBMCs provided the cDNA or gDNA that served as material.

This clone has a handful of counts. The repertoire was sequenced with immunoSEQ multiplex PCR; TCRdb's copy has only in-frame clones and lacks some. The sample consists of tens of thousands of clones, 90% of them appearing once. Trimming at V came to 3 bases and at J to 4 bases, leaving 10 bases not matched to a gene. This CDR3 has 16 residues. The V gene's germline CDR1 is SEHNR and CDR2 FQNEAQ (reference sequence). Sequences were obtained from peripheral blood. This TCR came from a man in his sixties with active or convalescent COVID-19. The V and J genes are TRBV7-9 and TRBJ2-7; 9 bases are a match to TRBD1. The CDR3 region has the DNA TGTGCCAGCAGCTTTACCGCGGGACAGGGTCAGTACGAGCAGTACTTC. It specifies CASSFTAGQGQYEQYF. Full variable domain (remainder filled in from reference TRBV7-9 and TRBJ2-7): DTGVSQNPRHKITKRGQNVTFRCDPISEHNRLYWYRQTLGQGPEFLTYFQNEAQLEKSRLLSDRFSAERPKGSFSTLEIQRTEQGDSAMYLCASSFTAGQGQYEQYFGPGTRLTVT.